Below, one TCR beta chain is given with its context. Making TCR cDNA involved 5'RACE template switching, which added UMIs and a universal primer site. TCRdb analysed the 5' RACE reads with MiXCR anew, one entry per CDR3 protein. Of 620,000 or so distinct CDR3 sequences listed, about 12% are singletons. The data are from a study of T cells after yellow fever vaccination. Study-wide context: Low-cell-number fractions were prepared with SMART-Seq v4 Ultra Low Input.

Germline V CDR1 and CDR2: DFQATT, SNEGSKA (reference sequence). The CDR3 totals 16 residues. V dropped 0 bases and J dropped 0; count of bases not matched to a gene: 7. The TCR sequence derives from a man aged 25 to 45 who received the YFV17D yellow fever vaccine. The genes are TRBV20-1 and TRBJ2-5; 7 bases fit TRBD2. The sequenced sample was PBMCs, obtained on the day of the yellow fever booster vaccination. CDR3 coding DNA: TGCAGTGCTAGAGATTTCGGACTAGAATACCAAGAGACCCAGTACTTC. Protein sequence: CSARDFGLEYQETQYF.